The rows below give T cell receptor beta chains drawn from one sample of a study of response to subunit inactivated influenza vaccine. Using its own MiXCR run on the RT-PCR reads, TCRdb lists one record per CDR3 protein. The sample yields about 170,000 distinct CDR3 sequences, approximately 12% seen once. The sample also formed part of further work on T cells expressing NK-cell markers.

The source was CD8+ T cells sorted from PBMCs, collected 11 to 12 days after vaccination. The origin of the receptors is a man in his fifties or sixties who received an inactivated influenza vaccine. Each CDR3 is given with its conserved first and last residue. D genes are given only for firm matches. The size field is filled for only some rows; it gives once, few, many or a size class.

clone size: few; V gene: TRBV29-1; D gene: -; J gene: TRBJ2-2; CDR3 protein: CSVEVRETGNTGELFF; CDR3 DNA: TGCAGCGTTGAAGTCAGGGAGACAGGGAACACCGGGGAGCTGTTTTTT
clone size: -; V gene: TRBV7-9; D gene: -; J gene: TRBJ1-2; CDR3 protein: CASSLGGLQANYGYTF; CDR3 DNA: TGTGCCAGCAGCTTAGGAGGACTGCAGGCTAACTATGGCTACACCTTC
clone size: -; V gene: TRBV29-1; D gene: TRBD1; J gene: TRBJ2-1; CDR3 protein: CSVYRDRGNEQFF; CDR3 DNA: TGCAGCGTCTACCGGGACAGGGGAAATGAGCAGTTCTTC
clone size: few; V gene: TRBV24-1; D gene: -; J gene: TRBJ2-2; CDR3 protein: CATSDLGPPNTGELFF; CDR3 DNA: TGTGCCACCAGTGACCTGGGACCCCCGAACACCGGGGAGCTGTTTTTT
clone size: -; V gene: TRBV20-1; D gene: -; J gene: TRBJ2-1; CDR3 protein: CSAPPTYKYSYNEQFF; CDR3 DNA: TGCAGTGCTCCTCCGACTTACAAATACTCCTACAATGAGCAGTTCTTC
clone size: many; V gene: TRBV7-9; D gene: -; J gene: TRBJ2-1; CDR3 protein: CACRNREDNEQFF; CDR3 DNA: TGTGCCTGCCGAAACCGGGAAGACAATGAGCAGTTCTTC
clone size: -; V gene: TRBV15; D gene: -; J gene: TRBJ2-5; CDR3 protein: CATSRETAETQDF; CDR3 DNA: TGTGCCACCAGCAGAGAGACAGCAGAGACCCAGGACTTC
clone size: few; V gene: TRBV7-9; D gene: -; J gene: TRBJ2-7; CDR3 protein: CASAPLRLYEQYF; CDR3 DNA: TGTGCCAGCGCCCCCTTGCGACTGTACGAGCAGTACTTC
clone size: -; V gene: TRBV2; D gene: TRBD1; J gene: TRBJ2-2; CDR3 protein: CASSGKGQVTGELFF; CDR3 DNA: TGTGCCAGCAGCGGCAAAGGACAGGTGACCGGGGAGCTGTTTTTT
clone size: -; V gene: TRBV7-9; D gene: -; J gene: TRBJ1-2; CDR3 protein: CASSSGAPNYGYTF; CDR3 DNA: TGTGCCAGCAGCTCCGGAGCGCCTAACTATGGCTACACCTTC
clone size: many; V gene: TRBV6-1; D gene: -; J gene: TRBJ2-2; CDR3 protein: CASSPLLNTGELFF; CDR3 DNA: TGTGCCAGCAGCCCTCTCTTAAACACCGGGGAGCTGTTTTTT
clone size: many; V gene: TRBV4-3; D gene: TRBD1; J gene: TRBJ2-3; CDR3 protein: CASSQDRATDTQYF; CDR3 DNA: TGCGCCAGCAGCCAGGACAGGGCCACAGATACGCAGTATTTT
clone size: many; V gene: TRBV12-3/TRBV12-4; D gene: TRBD1; J gene: TRBJ2-5; CDR3 protein: CASSYAGGLREETQYF; CDR3 DNA: TGTGCCAGCAGTTACGCAGGGGGTCTAAGAGAAGAGACCCAGTACTTC
clone size: few; V gene: TRBV7-2; D gene: TRBD1; J gene: TRBJ2-7; CDR3 protein: CASSPDRFGSYEQYF; CDR3 DNA: TGTGCCAGCAGCCCGGACAGGTTCGGCTCCTACGAGCAGTACTTC
clone size: -; V gene: TRBV12-3/TRBV12-4; D gene: -; J gene: TRBJ2-5; CDR3 protein: CASSPTGLTGETQYF; CDR3 DNA: TGTGCCAGCAGTCCAACAGGACTTACGGGGGAGACCCAGTACTTC
clone size: -; V gene: TRBV6-5; D gene: -; J gene: TRBJ2-2; CDR3 protein: CASSYFLGELFF; CDR3 DNA: TGTGCCAGCAGTTACTTCCTTGGGGAGCTGTTTTTT
clone size: -; V gene: TRBV9; D gene: TRBD2; J gene: TRBJ2-2; CDR3 protein: CASGTSGTKDGELFF; CDR3 DNA: TGTGCCAGCGGGACTAGCGGGACGAAGGACGGGGAGCTGTTTTTT
clone size: -; V gene: TRBV28; D gene: TRBD2; J gene: TRBJ2-2; CDR3 protein: CASSLALAGGTSGELFF; CDR3 DNA: TGTGCCAGCAGTTTGGCTCTAGCGGGGGGGACGAGCGGGGAGCTGTTTTTT
clone size: few; V gene: TRBV5-6; D gene: TRBD1; J gene: TRBJ1-6; CDR3 protein: CASSFGTGYNSPLHF; CDR3 DNA: TGTGCCAGCAGCTTCGGGACAGGGTATAATTCACCCCTCCACTTT
clone size: few; V gene: TRBV4-3; D gene: -; J gene: TRBJ2-3; CDR3 protein: CASSQDRRSTDTQYF; CDR3 DNA: TGCGCCAGCAGCCAAGACAGGCGCAGCACAGATACGCAGTATTTT